This T cell receptor (beta chain) was captured by sequencing in a study of blood T cell repertoires in COVID-19. Whole-study context: PBMCs, B-cell-depleted T cells, or T cells provided the cDNA or gDNA that made up the material.

This clone has a single count. The germline V gene encodes CDR1 SGHRS and CDR2 YFSETQ. V dropped 0 bases and J dropped 2; count of bases not matched to a gene: 10. The CDR3 is made up of 19 amino acids. Profiled with immunoSEQ multiplex PCR; TCRdb holds only in-frame clones, not every one. The data contain around 140,000 clones, roughly 90% of them singletons. The gene calls are TRBV5-1 and TRBJ2-2; 10 nucleotides agree with TRBD2. The receptor was derived from a woman aged 45-65 years with acute or convalescent COVID-19. Sequenced sample: peripheral blood. This CDR3 reads CASSLAPGLARSNTGELFF. The CDR3 coding sequence is TGCGCCAGCAGCTTGGCCCCGGGACTAGCGAGGTCAAACACCGGGGAGCTGTTTTTT.